These 22 T cell receptor beta chains were sequenced from one sample in a study of blood T cells in healthy people across ages. Sample-barcoded 5' priming and a J-beta primer mix drove a second PCR of roughly 6 to 12 cycles. Each CDR3 protein is one row after TCRdb ran MiXCR on the 5' RACE reads. The sample carries about a million distinct CDR3 sequences, roughly 51% recorded once. Sequencing was done on a sample of blood. These receptors were collected from a woman in her fifties or sixties in good health.

There are a few counts of this clonotype. J is TRBJ2-5 and V is TRBV20-1; 10 bases fit TRBD2. CDR3 size: 14 residues. V trimming: 6 bases; J trimming: 8 bases; junction bases outside the gene matches: 12. Germline-derived CDR1 and CDR2 are DFQATT and SNEGSKA (reference sequence). In DNA form, the CDR3 reads TGCAGTGCCACATCTAGCGGGAGAGAAAAAACCCAGTACTTC. It specifies CSATSSGREKTQYF.

This chain links TRBV20-1 with TRBJ2-1; 7 bases are shared with TRBD2. With 7 bases clipped from V and 9 bases from J, the junction kept 12 bases outside the gene matches. This CDR3 is built from 13 residues. Germline CDR1 and CDR2: DFQATT and SNEGSKA (reference sequence). The chain's CDR3 is CSGGEPGGSEQFF. The CDR3 DNA reads as TGCAGTGGAGGGGAGCCGGGGGGAAGTGAGCAGTTCTTC.

The chain links TRBV27 to TRBJ2-3; the match to TRBD1 covers 10 bases. The CDR3 has 15 amino acids. The germline gives CDR1 MNHEY, CDR2 SMNVEV (reference sequence). With 6 bases clipped from V and 4 bases from J, the junction kept 7 bases outside the gene matches. CDR3 amino acids: CASSRGQGYSDTQYF. CDR3 bases: TGTGCCAGCAGCCGGGGACAGGGGTATTCAGATACGCAGTATTTT.

The genes are TRBV7-9 and TRBJ1-4, with no clear D. Trimming cost V 5 bases and J 8 bases, with 12 bases left between them. The germline V gene has CDR1 SEHNR and CDR2 FQNEAQ (reference sequence). The CDR3 has 13 amino acids. CDR3 sequence reads: CASSVQLQEKLFF. CDR3 bases: TGTGCCAGCAGCGTCCAACTACAGGAAAAACTGTTTTTT.

In the case of this clonotype: One junction end disagrees with the germline gene, perhaps due to a read error. V is TRBV12-3 or TRBV12-4 and J is TRBJ2-6; tentatively, D is TRBD1 or TRBD2 (6 bases each). CDR3 length: 16 amino acids. CDR3 loop: CASSLGTGTGASVLTF. In DNA form, the CDR3 reads TGTGCCAGCAGTTTAGGAACAGGGACTGGGGCCAGCGTCCTGACTTTC.

The V and J genes are TRBV7-2 and TRBJ1-2, with a weak D call TRBD1 (5 bases). The CDR3 is 13 residues long. The germline CDR1 and CDR2 sequences are SGHTA and FQGNSA. With 5 bases removed from V and 3 bases from J, the gap between germline ends came to 10 bases. Here the CDR3 reads CASSVQTDYGYTF. As DNA, the CDR3 is TGTGCCAGCAGCGTACAGACAGACTATGGCTACACCTTC.

This rearrangement joins TRBV3-1 to TRBJ2-5; 13 bases agree with TRBD2. Trimming cost V 4 bases and J 1 base; bases outside gene matches: 6. The CDR3 has 17 residues. The V gene's germline CDR1 is LGHDT and CDR2 YNNKEL (reference sequence). The CDR3 sequence: CASSLGLAGVFQETQYF. The CDR3 DNA is TGTGCCAGCAGCCTCGGACTAGCGGGAGTATTCCAAGAGACCCAGTACTTC.

This clonotype has a handful of counts. V is TRBV27 and J is TRBJ1-2; D remains unclear. Between the trimmed V and J ends, which lost 4 bases and 7 bases, there was a span of 13 bases. The CDR3 runs to 13 residues. The germline gives CDR1 MNHEY, CDR2 SMNVEV (reference sequence). The CDR3 DNA follows: TGTGCCAGCAGTTGGGAGGGCTCGGGTGGCTACACCTTC. It specifies CASSWEGSGGYTF.

The gene calls are TRBV27 and TRBJ2-7; the match to TRBD2 covers 8 bases. Germline loops: CDR1 MNHEY, CDR2 SMNVEV (reference sequence). The CDR3 sequence is 16 residues long. V dropped 5 bases and J dropped 3; count of bases not matched to a gene: 12. For the CDR3, the DNA is TGTGCCAGCAGTCCCCCGACGGGAGGGCCCCACTACGAGCAGTACTTC. Its protein is CASSPPTGGPHYEQYF.

This clonotype was observed many times. The chain couples TRBV20-1 to TRBJ2-1, with 8 bases matching TRBD2. The CDR3 runs 14 residues. With V trimmed by 3 bases and J by 4 bases, 5 bases remained unmatched. Germline V gene lookup returns CDR1 DFQATT and CDR2 SNEGSKA (reference sequence). The CDR3 nucleotides read TGCAGTGCTAGCGGGGGGGGGTTTTACAATGAGCAGTTCTTC. Its translation is CSASGGGFYNEQFF.

A note on this clonotype: Just one base apart from a much larger clone, this may be a read error. This chain uses TRBV20-1 with TRBJ2-7; TRBD1 or TRBD2 may be the D gene (6 bases each). The germline gives CDR1 DFQATT, CDR2 SNEGSKA (reference sequence). This CDR3 has 15 amino acids. CDR3: CSARVRPRGRYEQYF. The CDR3 nucleotides are TGCAGTGCCAGAGTAAGACCACGGGGGCGGTACGAGCAGTACTTC.

This clonotype was recorded a few times. The CDR3 reads CASSPRPTGGVSNYGYTF. CDR3 in DNA: TGTGCCAGCAGCCCACGACCGACAGGGGGAGTTTCTAACTATGGCTACACCTTC. V usage is TRBV7-2 and J usage is TRBJ1-2, with 9 bases fitting TRBD1. CDR1 is SGHTA and CDR2 is FQGNSA in the germline V gene. The CDR3 has 18 residues. V lost 5 bases, J lost 0 bases, and 13 bases stayed unmatched.

This chain connects TRBV7-2 to TRBJ2-7; 9 bases are a match to TRBD1. The CDR3 loop spans 16 amino acids. V gave up 2 bases and J gave up 5 bases; unmatched junction bases: 10. Germline V gene data show CDR1 as SGHTA and CDR2 as FQGNSA. CDR3 sequence reads: CASSLPPGQGHDEQYF. CDR3 nucleotide sequence: TGTGCCAGCAGCTTACCCCCGGGACAGGGTCACGACGAGCAGTACTTC.

The V and J genes are TRBV7-2 and TRBJ2-5; D might be TRBD1 (6 bases). Germline CDR1 SGHTA, CDR2 FQGNSA. V was cut by 9 bases and J by 2 bases, with 13 bases left in between. The CDR3 loop spans 13 amino acids. CDR3 residues: CASRRTAQETQYF. CDR3 coding DNA: TGTGCCAGTCGACGGACAGCACAAGAGACCCAGTACTTC.

The chain is built from TRBV6-4 and TRBJ2-6; a possible D gene is TRBD1 (6 bases). The CDR3 has 16 amino acids. Germline CDR1 reads MRHNA; CDR2 reads SNTAGT. Trimming took off 0 bases at V and 0 bases at J, with 6 bases between the two ends. This CDR3 reads CASSDSDSSGANVLTF. CDR3 in DNA: TGTGCCAGCAGTGACTCGGACAGCTCTGGGGCCAACGTCCTGACTTTC.

This sequence joins TRBV9 and TRBJ2-6; 8 positions agree with TRBD1. Looked up from germline, CDR1 is SGDLS and CDR2 is YYNGEE. This CDR3 spans 18 amino acids. The V and J ends lost 3 bases and 8 bases, in that order; junction bases with no gene match: 16. Here the CDR3 reads CASSAHSRQGTGTNVLTF. The CDR3 bases are TGTGCCAGCAGCGCGCATAGCCGACAGGGGACCGGGACCAACGTCCTGACTTTC.

This clonotype was seen a handful of times. The chain has TRBV7-7 and TRBJ2-7, with 7 bases fitting TRBD2. Trimming took 4 bases from V and 6 from J; bases not matched to a gene: 6. The CDR3 consists of 13 residues. Germline lookup yields CDR1 SSHAT and CDR2 FNYEAQ (reference sequence). CDR3 in amino acids: CASSSGTTSEQYF. DNA for the CDR3: TGTGCCAGCAGCTCCGGGACTACCAGCGAGCAGTACTTC.

The gene calls are TRBV4-1 and TRBJ1-5; D remains unclear. The CDR3 contains 19 residues. Deletions cut 4 bases from V and 4 bases from J, with 26 bases between. Germline lookup yields CDR1 MGHRA and CDR2 YSYEKL. CDR3 in DNA: TGCGCCAGCAGCCGATATATCCGGGCCAACCCGGGATCTAATCAGCCCCAGCATTTT. Its translation is CASSRYIRANPGSNQPQHF.

This clonotype was detected only a few times. The chain has TRBV29-1 and TRBJ2-7, with TRBD1 matching over 12 bases. V dropped 4 bases and J dropped 6; count of bases not matched to a gene: 1. The CDR3 has 12 residues. Germline V gene lookup returns CDR1 SQVTM and CDR2 ANQGSEA. This CDR3 is CSVGDRGLEQYF. The CDR3 nucleotides read TGCAGCGTTGGGGACAGGGGGCTCGAGCAGTACTTC.

This rearrangement joins TRBV5-1 to TRBJ2-2; D unresolved. The length of the CDR3 is 15 residues. The V and J ends lost 1 base and 5 bases respectively, with 12 bases between them. The germline CDR1 and CDR2 sequences are SGHRS and YFSETQ. The CDR3 bases are TGCGCCAGCAGCTTGAGCGCCAGTAGTACCGGGGAGCTGTTTTTT. Translation: CASSLSASSTGELFF.

This clonotype was detected a few times. The V and J genes are TRBV7-9 and TRBJ1-6; D is unresolved. The V and J ends lost 3 bases and 7 bases respectively, with 4 bases between them. CDR3 length: 12 amino acids. CDR1 SEHNR and CDR2 FQNEAQ come from the germline V gene (reference sequence). The CDR3 DNA follows: TGTGCCAGCAGCTTTACGAATTCACCCCTCCACTTT. Translating gives CASSFTNSPLHF.

In regard to this clonotype: A junction boundary mismatches the germline segment, possibly from a read error. This chain connects TRBV4-1 to TRBJ2-4; no reliable D call. The last part of the DNA fits TRBJ2-7 better; the J call may be wrong. This CDR3 is 12 amino acids long. Germline CDR1 and CDR2: MGHRA and YSYEKL. The CDR3 protein is CTSSQDLDEQYF. The CDR3, as DNA: TGCACCAGCAGCCAAGATTTGGACGAGCAGTACTTC.